A single sample gave rise to the 30 T cell receptor beta chains below, sequenced in a study of T cells in localized non-small cell lung cancer. Here immunoSEQ multiplex PCR was the method, and the copy in TCRdb shows in-frame clones only, minus some. This sample has fewer than 850 clones; under 30% occur once, and the top ten carry roughly 17%. The specimen was lung tumor tissue, collected before any cancer treatment. The origin of the receptors is a man between 40 and 69 years old with stage III lung adenocarcinoma.

This sequence joins TRBV18 and TRBJ2-5; D not resolved. The V and J ends lost 3 bases and 1 base respectively, with 6 bases between them. The CDR3 has 13 amino acids. CDR1 KGHSH and CDR2 LQKENI come from the germline V gene. CDR3 DNA sequence: TGTGCCAGCTCACCGAACCTCCAAGAGACCCAGTACTTC. Translated: CASSPNLQETQYF.

The rearrangement links TRBV25-1 to TRBJ2-1; 7 nucleotides agree with TRBD2. Germline assignment: CDR1 MGHDK and CDR2 SYGVNS. CDR3 length: 15 amino acids. V dropped 5 bases and J dropped 5; count of bases not matched to a gene: 9. The CDR3 DNA sequence: TGTGCCAGCAGTTCCAGGGCTCGGGGGGACAATGAGCAGTTCTTC. This translates into CASSSRARGDNEQFF.

V gene TRBV2 combines with J gene TRBJ2-2; 7 bases are a match to TRBD1. CDR3 length: 16 residues. The V segment lost 11 bases and the J segment 0 bases; nucleotides outside the gene matches: 12. Germline CDR1 SNHLY, CDR2 FYNNEI. CDR3 bases: TGTGCCTCCACGAGGGGGCTGGGGGCGAACACCGGGGAGCTGTTTTTT. The encoded protein is CASTRGLGANTGELFF.

J is TRBJ2-7 and V is TRBV5-1; 7 bases are a match to TRBD1. Germline values: CDR1 SGHRS, CDR2 YFSETQ. J was trimmed by 0 bases and V by 4 bases; bases with no gene match: 10. The CDR3 contains 16 residues. This CDR3 reads CASSITHRDSSYEQYF. The CDR3 coding sequence is TGCGCCAGCAGCATTACTCACCGGGACAGCTCCTACGAGCAGTACTTC.

This clone was picked up a small number of times. The V gene is TRBV6-8, the J gene TRBJ2-1; 7 bases are a match to TRBD1. This CDR3 is built from 13 residues. CDR1 and CDR2 (germline): MNHGY, SAAAGT. J gave up 7 bases and V 4 bases, and 4 bases lay outside the gene matches. The CDR3 sequence is CASSWDSQNEQFF. The CDR3 DNA follows: TGTGCCAGCAGTTGGGACAGCCAGAATGAGCAGTTCTTC.

This clone came up a few times. The V gene is TRBV2, the J gene TRBJ2-7; 9 bases align to TRBD1. CDR3 length: 14 residues. After removal of 6 bases from V and 5 bases from J, the junction contained 8 bases not matched to a gene. CDR1 SNHLY and CDR2 FYNNEI come from the germline V gene. DNA for the CDR3: TGTGCCAGCAGCACCGGGACAGGGTTTGACGAGCAGTACTTC. This codes for CASSTGTGFDEQYF.

The V gene is TRBV11-3, the J gene TRBJ2-3; TRBD2 might be the D (7 bases). V was cut by 1 base and J by 1 base, with 15 bases left in between. The CDR3 contains 17 residues. Germline CDR1 and CDR2: SGHNT and YENEEA. The CDR3 DNA sequence: TGTGCCAGCAGCTTAGGCCTCGGCGGGGGCGGCACAGATACGCAGTATTTT. The encoded protein is CASSLGLGGGGTDTQYF. The full variable domain, with the rest looked up from reference TRBV11-3 and TRBJ2-3, is EAGVVQSPRYKIIEKKQPVAFWCNPISGHNTLYWYLQNLGQGPELLIRYENEEAVDDSQLPKDRFSAERLKGVDSTLKIQPAELGDSAVYLCASSLGLGGGGTDTQYFGPGTRLTVL.

The V call is TRBV6-8, the J call TRBJ2-1; TRBD2 matches at 13 bases. Per the germline V gene, CDR1 is MNHGY and CDR2 is SAAAGT. The length of the CDR3 is 16 residues. V lost 10 bases to trimming and J lost 4 bases; unmatched junction nucleotides: 10. The CDR3 sequence: CAISRLAGGQYNEQFF. The DNA for the CDR3 is TGTGCCATCAGCCGACTAGCGGGGGGCCAGTACAATGAGCAGTTCTTC.

DNA for the CDR3: TGTGCCAGCAGTGCAGGGCCTTATAATTCACCCCTCCACTTT. Amino acids: CASSAGPYNSPLHF. The V gene is TRBV6-8, the J gene TRBJ1-6; TRBD1 is a possible D gene (5 bases). V was shortened by 5 bases and J by 4 bases, with 9 bases between the two germline ends. Germline V gene lookup returns CDR1 MNHGY and CDR2 SAAAGT. The CDR3 totals 14 residues.

This chain links TRBV19 with TRBJ1-5; D possibly corresponds to TRBD1 (5 bases). In germline, CDR1 is LNHDA, CDR2 SQIVND (reference sequence). Trimming removed 9 bases at V and 6 bases at J, with 15 bases between. The CDR3 has 13 residues. CDR3 loop: CASAPGTGQPQHF. CDR3 sequence (DNA): TGTGCCAGCGCACCGGGGACCGGTCAGCCCCAGCATTTT.

V and J are TRBV19 and TRBJ1-1, with 8 nucleotides matching TRBD1. Germline-derived CDR1 and CDR2 are LNHDA and SQIVND (reference sequence). This CDR3 comprises 13 residues. The V gene end was trimmed by 6 bases and the J gene end by 5 bases; junction bases not matched to a gene: 5. The CDR3 loop is CASSRQGRTEAFF. CDR3 sequence (DNA): TGTGCCAGTAGCAGACAGGGGCGGACTGAAGCTTTCTTT.

By frequency in the sample, this clone is medium-sized (0.01 to 0.1%). This chain joins TRBV4-1 and TRBJ2-2; D possibly matches TRBD1 or TRBD2 (5 bases each). The ends were cut back, 0 bases at V and 6 bases at J, with 17 bases in the middle. This CDR3 spans 17 amino acids. Germline CDR1 and CDR2: MGHRA and YSYEKL. CDR3 residues: CASSQDVGRERPGELFF. The CDR3 DNA sequence: TGCGCCAGCAGCCAAGATGTCGGCAGGGAGAGACCCGGGGAGCTGTTTTTT.

In this sample, this clone is medium-sized. The chain combines TRBV11-3 with TRBJ2-5; D assignment may be TRBD1 or TRBD2 (5 bases each). Germline lookup yields CDR1 SGHNT and CDR2 YENEEA. Trimming took 3 bases from V and 5 from J, leaving 13 bases between them. The CDR3 extends over 14 amino acids. DNA of the CDR3: TGTGCCAGCAGCTTGGGGGTGGGCTCGGAGACCCAGTACTTC. Its translation is CASSLGVGSETQYF.

Judged by abundance, this clone is medium-sized. The chain has TRBV11-3 and TRBJ2-1; TRBD2 agrees at 9 bases. The CDR3 sequence is 17 residues long. With 1 base clipped from V and 8 bases from J, the junction kept 12 bases outside the gene matches. CDR1 is SGHNT and CDR2 is YENEEA in the germline V gene. The CDR3: CASSLGPLAGGLDEQFF. The CDR3 nucleotides are TGTGCCAGCAGCTTAGGCCCACTCGCGGGGGGGCTCGATGAGCAGTTCTTC.

In its sample, this clone ranks as large (0.1 to 1%). The chain joins TRBV6-8 to TRBJ2-1; D possibly corresponds to TRBD1 (6 bases). This CDR3 contains 14 residues. Germline V gene lookup returns CDR1 MNHGY and CDR2 SAAAGT. Trimming cost V 0 bases and J 5 bases, with 8 bases left between them. CDR3 in amino acids: CASSYSYRDNEQFF. CDR3 nucleotide sequence: TGTGCCAGCAGTTACTCGTACAGGGACAATGAGCAGTTCTTC.

The chain uses TRBV29-1 and TRBJ2-3; D call uncertain. V lost 7 bases, J lost 3 bases, and 17 bases lay in between. Per the germline V gene, CDR1 is SQVTM and CDR2 is ANQGSEA. The CDR3 consists of 14 residues. The CDR3 is CSAVLPDGTDTQYF. The CDR3 coding sequence is TGCAGCGCTGTTCTGCCCGACGGTACAGATACGCAGTATTTT.

Only a few counts were recorded for this clone. This chain links TRBV15 with TRBJ2-4; 7 nucleotides match TRBD1. J was trimmed by 6 bases and V by 5 bases; bases with no gene match: 7. This CDR3 has 14 amino acids. CDR1 and CDR2 (germline): LNHNV, YYDKDF (reference sequence). As DNA, the CDR3 is TGTGCCACCAGCCGGGGACAGTCTCCAAACATTCAGTACTTC. Encoded protein: CATSRGQSPNIQYF.

The V gene is TRBV18, the J gene TRBJ2-5, with unresolved D. The CDR3 runs 12 residues. Trimming took off 4 bases at V and 4 bases at J, with 7 bases between the two ends. Germline lookup yields CDR1 KGHSH and CDR2 LQKENI. The CDR3 nucleotides read TGTGCCAGCTCACGACAATCAGAGACCCAGTACTTC. It codes for CASSRQSETQYF.

This clone occurred a few times. The chain joins TRBV14 to TRBJ2-7, with D possibly being TRBD2 (6 bases). Germline V gene lookup returns CDR1 SGHDN and CDR2 FVKESK. The CDR3 consists of 12 residues. V lost 6 bases and J 3 bases, leaving 9 bases between the germline ends. CDR3 residues: CASSKDYYEQYF. In DNA form, the CDR3 reads TGTGCCAGCAGTAAGGACTACTACGAGCAGTACTTC.

V usage is TRBV11-3 and J usage is TRBJ2-2; D may be TRBD1 (5 bases). Trimming shortened V by 5 bases and J by 1 base, and 8 bases separated the two germline ends. CDR1 SGHNT and CDR2 YENEEA come from the germline V gene. The CDR3 spans 14 residues. CDR3 DNA: TGTGCCAGCAGCGACGGACAGAACACCGGGGAGCTGTTTTTT. The encoded protein is CASSDGQNTGELFF.

The V gene is TRBV6-8, the J gene TRBJ2-7; 10 nucleotides line up with TRBD1. This CDR3 comprises 15 residues. The germline CDR1 and CDR2 sequences are MNHGY and SAAAGT. V lost 6 bases, J lost 3 bases, and 8 bases stayed unmatched. CDR3 DNA sequence: TGTGCCAGCAGGGCCTCGGACAGGGGGGACTACGAGCAGTACTTC. It encodes CASRASDRGDYEQYF.

The CDR3 loop reads CASSESASGGPQFWETQYF. Here the CDR3 DNA reads TGCGCCAGCAGTGAGTCGGCTAGCGGGGGCCCGCAATTTTGGGAGACCCAGTACTTC. The chain has TRBV10-2 and TRBJ2-5; 10 bases are shared with TRBD2. This CDR3 region has 19 residues. Per the germline V gene, CDR1 is WSHSY and CDR2 is SAAADI. The trim removed 0 bases at V and 5 bases at J, leaving 15 bases unmatched.

This sequence joins TRBV30 and TRBJ2-7; tentative D call: TRBD2 (6 bases). Trimming pared 1 base from V and 9 bases from J, leaving 13 bases between. Germline CDR1 is GTSNPN and CDR2 is SVGIG (reference sequence). CDR3 length equals 12 residues. CDR3 nucleotides: TGTGCCTGGAGTGCCCCGGAGGGCGGGCAGTACTTC. It translates to CAWSAPEGGQYF. Drawing the rest from reference TRBV30 and TRBJ2-7, the complete variable domain is SQTIHQWPATLVQPVGSPLSLECTVEGTSNPNLYWYRQAAGRGLQLLFYSVGIGQISSEVPQNLSASRPQDRQFILSSKKLLLSDSGFYLCAWSAPEGGQYFGPGTRLTVT.

This clone rates as large. This chain links TRBV6-8 with TRBJ1-3, with D possibly TRBD1 on 5 matching bases. The V end was cut by 5 bases, the J end by 4 bases, with 9 bases between. CDR3 length: 13 residues. Germline loops: CDR1 MNHGY, CDR2 SAAAGT. This chain's CDR3 is CASSGTGGNTIYF. CDR3 nucleotide sequence: TGTGCCAGCAGTGGGACGGGGGGAAACACCATATATTTT.

The table lists this clone with a few counts. V and J are TRBV6-8 and TRBJ1-1; 8 bases are a match to TRBD1. The CDR3 covers 13 residues. Per germline, CDR1 MNHGY and CDR2 SAAAGT. V was clipped by 5 bases and J by 10 bases; unmatched bases: 9. The CDR3 region has the DNA TGTGCCAGCAGTGAGAGACAGGGGCGGAGAGCTTTCTTT. It yields the protein CASSERQGRRAFF.

This clone was counted a few times. This chain links TRBV6-8 with TRBJ1-1, with D unclear. Germline-derived CDR1 and CDR2 are MNHGY and SAAAGT. V dropped 3 bases and J dropped 7 bases, with 9 bases sitting between them. There are 12 residues in the CDR3. The CDR3 sequence is CASSYLAHEAFF. The CDR3 nucleotides read TGTGCCAGCAGTTATTTAGCCCATGAAGCTTTCTTT.

This clone is medium-sized. This sequence joins TRBV6-8 and TRBJ1-1; 8 positions match TRBD1. Trimming cost V 6 bases and J 5 bases; bases outside gene matches: 14. In germline, CDR1 is MNHGY, CDR2 SAAAGT. CDR3 length: 16 amino acids. As DNA, the CDR3 is TGTGCCAGCAGCCGAAGAGCGGGACAGGTCGGGACTGAAGCTTTCTTT. Translated, it gives CASSRRAGQVGTEAFF.

The CDR3 nucleotides are TGCGCCAGCAACAGTCCCGGGACAGGGTTGGACACTGAAGCTTTCTTT. This codes for CASNSPGTGLDTEAFF. The chain uses TRBV10-2 and TRBJ1-1; 9 bases agree with TRBD1. The germline V gene encodes CDR1 WSHSY and CDR2 SAAADI. CDR3 size: 16 residues. J gave up 3 bases and V 7 bases, and 12 bases lay outside the gene matches.

This clone showed up just a few times. The V call is TRBV6-8, the J call TRBJ2-5, with D maybe TRBD2 (6 bases). CDR1 is MNHGY, CDR2 SAAAGT, per germline. The CDR3 runs to 13 residues. Trimming cost V 10 bases and J 7 bases, with 19 bases left between them. The CDR3 loop reads CATKSGWPVTQYF. The CDR3 nucleotides are TGTGCCACCAAGAGCGGGTGGCCCGTGACCCAGTACTTC.

Only a few counts were recorded for this clone. The V and J genes are TRBV10-3 and TRBJ2-1, with TRBD1 identical over 7 bases. Trimming cost V 2 bases and J 2 bases; bases outside gene matches: 6. CDR1 and CDR2 (germline): ENHRY, SYGVKD. This CDR3 spans 16 amino acids. CDR3 sequence reads: CAISEQLGTAYNEQFF. The CDR3 bases are TGTGCCATCAGTGAGCAGTTAGGGACAGCCTACAATGAGCAGTTCTTC.